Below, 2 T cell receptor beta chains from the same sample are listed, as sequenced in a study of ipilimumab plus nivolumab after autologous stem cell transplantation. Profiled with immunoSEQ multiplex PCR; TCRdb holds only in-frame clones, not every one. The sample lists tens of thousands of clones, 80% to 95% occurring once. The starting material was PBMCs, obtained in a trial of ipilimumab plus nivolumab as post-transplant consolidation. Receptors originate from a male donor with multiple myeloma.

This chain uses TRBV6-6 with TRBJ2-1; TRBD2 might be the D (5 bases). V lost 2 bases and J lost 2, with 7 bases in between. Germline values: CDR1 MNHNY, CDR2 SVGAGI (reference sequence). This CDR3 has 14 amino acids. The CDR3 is CASSYMRAYNEQFF. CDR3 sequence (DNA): TGTGCCAGCAGTTACATGCGGGCCTACAATGAGCAGTTCTTC.

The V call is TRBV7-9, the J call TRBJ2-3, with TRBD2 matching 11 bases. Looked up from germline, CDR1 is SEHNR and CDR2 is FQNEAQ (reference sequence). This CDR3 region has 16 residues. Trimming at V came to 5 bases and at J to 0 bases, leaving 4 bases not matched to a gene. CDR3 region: CASSPRTSGSTDTQYF. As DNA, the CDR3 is TGTGCCAGCAGCCCCCGGACTAGCGGGAGCACAGATACGCAGTATTTT.